Listed below are T cell receptor beta chains from one sample, sequenced in a study of T cell responses to AZD1222 COVID-19 vaccine. Using immunoSEQ multiplex PCR, the repertoire was profiled, and TCRdb retains in-frame clones only, with some absent. There are 130,000 to 150,000 clones in the sample; 75% to 95% occur only once, and 3.4% lies in the top ten. This sample comprised peripheral blood, obtained on day 0 of AZD1222 vaccination. The source of these receptors is an adult in good health. Both conserved end residues are part of each CDR3. The D gene is left open where the match is weak. Expanded clones get a size class; other rows say once, few or many, or leave the size out.

-	TRBJ1-1	TRBV20-1	-	TGCAGTGCTAGTGAAGGAAGGACCCCAATGAACACTGAAGCTTTCTTT	CSASEGRTPMNTEAFF
-	TRBJ2-7	TRBV10-1	-	TGCGCCAGCAACCGAAGCTCCTACGAGCAGTACTTC	CASNRSSYEQYF
-	TRBJ2-5	TRBV7-9	-	-	CASSSSWWGQQETQYF
-	TRBJ1-4	TRBV18	-	TGTGCCAGCTCACCGATCGGGGTAACTAATGAAAAACTGTTTTTT	CASSPIGVTNEKLFF
-	TRBJ1-6	TRBV7-2	-	TGTGCCAGCAGCTTAGATCGGGGGCCATCACCCCTCCACTTT	CASSLDRGPSPLHF
-	TRBJ2-3	TRBV9	-	TGTGCCAGCAGCCAAGGGGGGGTAGGTACGCAGTATTTT	CASSQGGVGTQYF
TRBD1	TRBJ1-1	TRBV5-4	-	TGTGCCAGCAGCGCCCGGACAGGGGCGAACACTGAAGCTTTCTTT	CASSARTGANTEAFF
-	TRBJ1-1	TRBV19	-	TGTGCCAGTAGTATCTTAAGGGGTTCGAACACTGAAGCTTTCTTT	CASSILRGSNTEAFF
-	TRBJ2-5	TRBV7-8	once	TGTGCCAGCAGCTGGCTCTTCAGGGAACAAGAGACCCAGTACTTC	CASSWLFREQETQYF
-	TRBJ2-5	TRBV14	-	TGTGCCAGCAGCCAACTTGGACCTCACCAAGAGACCCAGTACTTC	CASSQLGPHQETQYF
TRBD2	TRBJ2-5	TRBV4-2	-	TGTGCCAGCAGCCAAGAGGGGCGGGGGTTACAAGAGACCCAGTACTTC	CASSQEGRGLQETQYF
-	TRBJ1-2	TRBV11-2	once	TGTGCCAGCAGCCGCGGACGGGGTATGGGCTACACCTTC	CASSRGRGMGYTF
-	TRBJ2-7	TRBV7-2	-	TGTGCCAGCAGCCTGGGTCGGGTGGCCCACGAGCAGTACTTC	CASSLGRVAHEQYF
TRBD2	TRBJ2-1	TRBV4-3	few	TGCGCCAGCAGCCCGACGGCGGGAGAGGGTGAGCAGTTCTTC	CASSPTAGEGEQFF
-	TRBJ1-2	TRBV5-1	-	TGCGCCAGCAGCTTGCAACCGACTAACTATGGCTACACCTTC	CASSLQPTNYGYTF
-	TRBJ2-7	TRBV7-9	once	TGTGCCAGCTCCCCCTATAAAGGCGACTTTCACGAGCAGTACTTC	CASSPYKGDFHEQYF
-	TRBJ1-1	TRBV6-5	once	TGTGCCGCCAGTACGGGGGTAGGGACTGAAGCTTTCTTT	CAASTGVGTEAFF
-	TRBJ2-2	TRBV7-9	once	TGTGCCAGCACCACAACAGGGCAGGGGGAGCTGTTTTTT	CASTTTGQGELFF
-	TRBJ1-2	TRBV24-1	-	TGTGCCACCAGTGACTCTGATCGTGACTATGGCTACACCTTC	CATSDSDRDYGYTF
-	TRBJ2-1	TRBV2	-	TGTGCCAGCATATACGATCGCAGCTCCTACAATGAGCAGTTCTTC	CASIYDRSSYNEQFF
TRBD1	TRBJ1-4	TRBV19	-	TGTGCCAGTAGTACCGAGGACAGGGGACCCAGCCGTAATGAAAAACTGTTTTTT	CASSTEDRGPSRNEKLFF
-	TRBJ2-7	TRBV5-6	-	TGTGCCAGCAGCTTGGCCGCGGTAGACGAGCAGTACTTC	CASSLAAVDEQYF
TRBD1	TRBJ2-1	TRBV18	-	TGTGCCAGCTCACCACGACAGGGTGGCAACAATGAGCAGTTCTTC	CASSPRQGGNNEQFF
-	TRBJ2-5	TRBV2	-	TGTGCCAGCAGTGGGAGAGAAGAGACCCAGTACTTC	CASSGREETQYF
TRBD1	TRBJ1-5	TRBV24-1	-	TGTGCCACCAGTTCGGGGACAGGGGGCAATCAGCCCCAGCATTTT	CATSSGTGGNQPQHF
-	TRBJ1-2	TRBV4-2	-	TGTGCCAGCAGCCAAGGGGGGCCGGGTCGAGGCTACACCTTC	CASSQGGPGRGYTF
TRBD1	TRBJ2-5	TRBV14	-	TGTGCCAGCAGCCCGGGACAGGGGCGCAGGGAGGCCCAGTACTTC	CASSPGQGRREAQYF
TRBD1	TRBJ1-4	TRBV5-4	-	TGTGCCAGCAGCCCCGCCGGGACAGGGGCTGAAAAACTGTTTTTT	CASSPAGTGAEKLFF
-	TRBJ1-1	TRBV30	-	TGTGCCTGGAGTCGAGTATCCAGGGAGAACACTGAAGCTTTCTTT	CAWSRVSRENTEAFF
-	TRBJ1-4	TRBV19	-	TGTGCCAGTACGAGTGATTCGGGGGAAAAACTGTTTTTT	CASTSDSGEKLFF
-	TRBJ1-1	TRBV6-2/TRBV6-3	-	TGTGCCAGCAGTTACTCGGGGTTTTCCGCTGAAGCTTTCTTT	CASSYSGFSAEAFF
TRBD1	TRBJ1-6	TRBV19	few	TGTGCCAGTAGTACACAGGGGGAAATAGGATCACCCCTCCACTTT	CASSTQGEIGSPLHF
TRBD2	TRBJ2-3	TRBV10-3	-	TGTGCCATCAGTGAGGGGCGGGGGAGCACAGATACGCAGTATTTT	CAISEGRGSTDTQYF
-	TRBJ1-4	TRBV4-1	-	TGCGCCAGCAGCCAAGATCAAGGGCAAAATGAAAAACTGTTTTTT	CASSQDQGQNEKLFF
-	TRBJ2-5	TRBV4-2	-	TGTGCCAGCAGCCAAGATCAACTGTCCGGGGGGACCCAGTACTTC	CASSQDQLSGGTQYF
-	TRBJ1-1	TRBV13	-	TGTGCCAGCAGCCCTCGGGCCAAGGAAGCTTTCTTT	CASSPRAKEAFF
-	TRBJ2-7	TRBV5-6	-	TGTGCCAGCAGCCCGGAGGGGCACTACGAGCAGTACTTC	CASSPEGHYEQYF
-	TRBJ2-2	TRBV6-5	-	TGTGCCAGCAGTTACTCGGGCAGGAACACCGGGGAGCTGTTTTTT	CASSYSGRNTGELFF
-	TRBJ2-7	TRBV7-2	-	TGTGCCAGCAGCTTAGGTGTAGGGGGTAACGAGCAGTACTTC	CASSLGVGGNEQYF
TRBD1	TRBJ2-7	TRBV30	-	TGTGCCTGTCTTAGGACAGGTTCCTACGAGCAGTACTTC	CACLRTGSYEQYF
-	TRBJ1-5	TRBV19	-	TGTGCCAGTAGGGAATGGGGGGACCAGCCCCAGCATTTT	CASREWGDQPQHF
-	TRBJ1-5	TRBV7-3	-	TGTGCCAGCAGCTTAAACGGCGGATACAATCAGCCCCAGCATTTT	CASSLNGGYNQPQHF
TRBD1	TRBJ1-2	TRBV27	-	TGTGCCAGCAGTGACAGGGGGCGGGTAGTTAACTATGGCTACACCTTC	CASSDRGRVVNYGYTF
-	TRBJ1-1	TRBV18	-	TGTGCCAGCTCACCACCAGATGAGGGCGTGAACACTGAAGCTTTCTTT	CASSPPDEGVNTEAFF
-	TRBJ1-4	TRBV19	-	TGTGCCAGTAGTCCCGCGGCTCTCTTTGGTGCAACTAATGAAAAACTGTTTTTT	CASSPAALFGATNEKLFF